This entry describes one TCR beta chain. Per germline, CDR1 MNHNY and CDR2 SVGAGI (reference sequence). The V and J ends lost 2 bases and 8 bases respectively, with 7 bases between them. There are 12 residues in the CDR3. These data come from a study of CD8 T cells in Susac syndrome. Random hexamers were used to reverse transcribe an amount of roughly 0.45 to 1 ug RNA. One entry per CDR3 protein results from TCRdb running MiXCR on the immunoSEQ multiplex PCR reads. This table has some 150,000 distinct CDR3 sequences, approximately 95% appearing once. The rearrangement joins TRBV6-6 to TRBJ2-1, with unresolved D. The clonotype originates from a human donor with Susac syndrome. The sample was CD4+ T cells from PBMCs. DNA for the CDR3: TGTGCCAGCAGTTACATATCTCATGAGCAGTTCTTC. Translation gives CASSYISHEQFF.